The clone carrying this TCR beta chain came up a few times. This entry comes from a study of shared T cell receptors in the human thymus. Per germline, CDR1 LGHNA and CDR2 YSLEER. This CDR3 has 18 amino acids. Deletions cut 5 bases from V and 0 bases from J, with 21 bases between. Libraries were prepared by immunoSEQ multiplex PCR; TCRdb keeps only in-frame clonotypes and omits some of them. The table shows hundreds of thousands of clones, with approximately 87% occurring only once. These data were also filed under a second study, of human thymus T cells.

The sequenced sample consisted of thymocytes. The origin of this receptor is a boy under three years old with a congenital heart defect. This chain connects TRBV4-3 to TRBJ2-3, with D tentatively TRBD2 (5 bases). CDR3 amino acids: CASSERVGLAPSTDTQYF. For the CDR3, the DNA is TGCGCCAGCAGCGAAAGAGTAGGGCTAGCACCTAGCACAGATACGCAGTATTTT.